This TCR beta chain was retrieved from a study of T cell repertoires in cytomegalovirus infection. MiXCR, applied by TCRdb to the reads, yields one record per CDR3 protein. Here the sample spans roughly 100,000 distinct CDR3 sequences, about 15% being singletons. Trimming shortened V by 1 base and J by 0 bases, and 13 bases separated the two germline ends. Germline CDR1 SGHRS, CDR2 YFSETQ. This CDR3 has 17 residues. Sample: PBMCs. The receptor's source is a human donor in good health (CMV status not recorded). Some clones in this sample may be carry-over from other donors' samples. The chain is built from TRBV5-1 and TRBJ1-4; unclear D gene. Here the CDR3 reads CASSLSGWSATNEKLFF. CDR3 in DNA: TGCGCCAGCAGCTTGAGTGGATGGAGTGCAACTAATGAAAAACTGTTTTTT.